These T cell receptor beta chains were read from a single sample in a study of blood T cell repertoires in COVID-19. The assay was immunoSEQ multiplex PCR, and TCRdb's table has in-frame clones only and misses some. This table has 200,000 to 300,000 clones, around nine tenths appearing once. Sequencing was done on a sample of peripheral blood. The receptors come from a man between 35 and 55 years old who had recovered from COVID-19. CDR3s include the opening cysteine and the closing phenylalanine or tryptophan. A D gene is named only where the DNA matches it firmly. Size is omitted from some rows. Given values are once, few, many or a class for expanded clones.

abundance,d_gene,v_gene,j_gene,CDR3aa,CDR3nt
.,TRBD2,TRBV6-2/TRBV6-3,TRBJ2-3,CASSYRPAGASTDTQYF,TGTGCCAGCAGTTACCGTCCAGCGGGGGCTAGCACAGATACGCAGTATTTT
.,TRBD2,TRBV19,TRBJ2-3,CASSIRVFWFAGGPTDTQYF,TGTGCCAGTAGTATCAGGGTATTTTGGTTCGCGGGAGGGCCCACAGATACGCAGTATTTT
.,TRBD2,TRBV2,TRBJ2-7,CASSEVIAGSTYEQYF,TGTGCCAGCAGTGAAGTGATAGCGGGGAGCACCTACGAGCAGTACTTC
.,.,TRBV4-3,TRBJ1-2,CASSQDSLAGGYGYTF,TGCGCCAGCAGCCAAGATAGTTTGGCGGGGGGGTATGGCTACACCTTC
.,.,TRBV6-5,TRBJ2-1,CANSPGRGEQFF,TGTGCCAACTCCCCCGGCAGGGGTGAGCAGTTCTTC
.,TRBD2,TRBV27,TRBJ2-5,CASSLGVAGGIETQYF,TGTGCCAGCAGCCTCGGGGTAGCGGGGGGAATAGAGACCCAGTACTTC
.,.,TRBV13,TRBJ2-5,CASSLFQGLQETQYF,TGTGCCAGCAGCTTATTTCAGGGGCTCCAAGAGACCCAGTACTTC
.,.,TRBV12-3/TRBV12-4,TRBJ1-3,CASSLGGLEIYF,TGTGCCAGCAGTTTAGGGGGCCTAGAAATATATTTT
.,.,TRBV7-9,TRBJ2-5,CASSLYRSGVYF,TGTGCCAGCAGCTTATACCGGAGCGGAGTATACTTC
.,.,TRBV6-2/TRBV6-3,TRBJ2-1,CASSPSEYNEQFF,TGTGCCAGCAGCCCTAGCGAGTACAATGAGCAGTTCTTC
once,.,TRBV6-5,TRBJ2-2,CASQLGLNTGELFF,TGTGCCAGCCAGCTGGGGCTCAACACCGGGGAGCTGTTTTTT
.,TRBD2,TRBV6-2/TRBV6-3,TRBJ2-4,CASSPSGSLNIQYF,TGTGCCAGCAGCCCTAGCGGGAGTTTAAACATTCAGTACTTC